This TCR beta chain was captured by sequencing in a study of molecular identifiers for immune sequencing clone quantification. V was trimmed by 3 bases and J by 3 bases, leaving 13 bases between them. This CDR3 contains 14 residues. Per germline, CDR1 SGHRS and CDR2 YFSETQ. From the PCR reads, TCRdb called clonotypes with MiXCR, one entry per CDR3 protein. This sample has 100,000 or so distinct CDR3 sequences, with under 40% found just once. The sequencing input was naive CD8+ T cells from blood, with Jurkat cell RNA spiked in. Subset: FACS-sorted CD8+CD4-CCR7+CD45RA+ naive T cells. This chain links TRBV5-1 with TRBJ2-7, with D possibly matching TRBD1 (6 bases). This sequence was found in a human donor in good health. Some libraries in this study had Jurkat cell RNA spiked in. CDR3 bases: TGCGCCAGCAGCTACGGGACACTAAACTACGAGCAGTACTTC. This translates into CASSYGTLNYEQYF.